The 23 T cell receptor beta chains below all came from one sample that was sequenced in a study of cytomegalovirus exposure and HLA in healthy donors. The PCR ran on 60 Vbeta and 13 Jbeta primers. Sequencing used immunoSEQ multiplex PCR; TCRdb keeps in-frame clones, though not all of them. The repertoire consists of over 150,000 clones, with about four fifths occurring once and the leading ten covering 1%. Sequencing was performed on PBMCs. Every receptor here comes from a woman in her forties or fifties in good health and CMV-seropositive.

The chain is built from TRBV4-3 and TRBJ1-2; D is ambiguous. The V and J ends lost 0 bases and 0 bases respectively, with 8 bases between them. Germline CDR1 LGHNA, CDR2 YSLEER. The CDR3 loop spans 15 amino acids. CDR3 region: CASSQDLRTNYGYTF. CDR3 in DNA: TGCGCCAGCAGCCAAGATTTGAGAACTAACTATGGCTACACCTTC.

This clone came up a few times. This rearrangement joins TRBV5-1 to TRBJ2-1; tentatively, D is TRBD2 (6 bases). Germline V CDR1 and CDR2: SGHRS, YFSETQ. V lost 1 base, J lost 8 bases, and 25 bases lay in between. The CDR3 is made up of 18 amino acids. CDR3 nucleotide sequence: TGCGCCAGCAGCTTGCGGGGGTTGGGGACTCCCTTCTTCGATGAGCAGTTCTTC. Protein: CASSLRGLGTPFFDEQFF.

The V call is TRBV7-2, the J call TRBJ1-2; the match to TRBD1 covers 7 bases. CDR3 length: 14 residues. CDR1 and CDR2 (germline): SGHTA, FQGNSA. With V trimmed by 4 bases and J by 8 bases, 10 bases remained unmatched. The CDR3 bases are TGTGCCAGCAGCTCTACAGGGGCGGGGAGAGGCTACACCTTC. This gives the protein CASSSTGAGRGYTF. The complete variable domain, with remaining parts taken from reference TRBV7-2 and TRBJ1-2, reads GAGVSQSPSNKVTEKGKDVELRCDPISGHTALYWYRQSLGQGLEFLIYFQGNSAPDKSGLPSDRFSAERTGGSVSTLTIQRTQQEDSAVYLCASSSTGAGRGYTFGSGTRLTVV.

The chain recombines TRBV5-4 with TRBJ2-1; TRBD2 might be the D (6 bases). Trimming shortened V by 0 bases and J by 10 bases, and 17 bases separated the two germline ends. There are 15 residues in the CDR3. The germline CDR1 and CDR2 sequences are SGHNT and YYREEE (reference sequence). CDR3 loop: CASSLGLATLGEQFF. CDR3 bases: TGTGCCAGCAGCTTGGGGCTAGCGACCTTGGGGGAGCAGTTCTTC.

In its sample, this clone was seen once. The chain links TRBV6-1 to TRBJ2-1; weak D call: TRBD2 (6 bases). The CDR3 is 14 residues long. CDR1 and CDR2 (germline): MNHNS, SASEGT. The V end was cut by 1 base, the J end by 5 bases, with 9 bases between. Here the CDR3 DNA reads TGTGCCAGCAGTGAAGTCGGGAGCAACAATGAGCAGTTCTTC. This translates into CASSEVGSNNEQFF.

Comment on this clone: The germline gene is not matched at one end of the junction; a read error may be the cause. The CDR3 DNA sequence: TGTTCCAGCAGGGACAGGACGCTTGGCTACACCTTC. The encoded protein is CSSRDRTLGYTF. The rearrangement links TRBV7-9 to TRBJ1-2; 8 bases are a match to TRBD1. In germline, CDR1 is SEHNR, CDR2 FQNEAQ (reference sequence). The CDR3 runs 12 residues. Supplemented by reference TRBV7-9 and TRBJ1-2, the full variable domain reads DTGVSQNPRHKITKRGQNVTFRCDPISEHNRLYWYRQTLGQGPEFLTYFQNEAQLEKSRLLSDRFSAERPKGSFSTLEIQRTEQGDSAMYLCSSRDRTLGYTFGSGTRLTVV.

The V and J genes are TRBV5-4 and TRBJ2-5, with TRBD1 matching over 8 bases. The DNA end is more similar to TRBJ2-7, so the J call may be wrong. CDR1 and CDR2 (germline): SGHNT, YYREEE (reference sequence). The CDR3 spans 14 residues. The CDR3 DNA reads TGTGCCAGCAGCACCCCGGGACAGGACAACGAGCAGTACTTC. This encodes CASSTPGQDNEQYF.

The rearrangement links TRBV7-9 to TRBJ2-1; 9 bases agree with TRBD1. The germline gives CDR1 SEHNR, CDR2 FQNEAQ (reference sequence). CDR3 length equals 15 residues. Losses at the gene ends were 1 base for V and 6 bases for J; bases not matched to a gene: 4. CDR3 loop: CASSLGGQGGNEQFF. For the CDR3, the DNA is TGTGCCAGCAGCTTAGGGGGACAGGGAGGCAATGAGCAGTTCTTC.

The chain carries TRBV11-2 and TRBJ2-7; D is perhaps TRBD1 (6 bases). The CDR3 covers 12 residues. CDR1 and CDR2 from the germline V gene are SGHAT and FQNNGV. The ends were cut back, 5 bases at V and 7 bases at J, with 12 bases in the middle. The CDR3 DNA follows: TGTGCCAGCAGCCAGACCCAGGGGGAGCAGTACTTC. Protein: CASSQTQGEQYF.

The V gene is TRBV6-4, the J gene TRBJ1-1, with a weak D call TRBD1 (6 bases). The V gene's germline CDR1 is MRHNA and CDR2 SNTAGT. This CDR3 is built from 14 residues. Between the trimmed V and J ends, which lost 6 bases and 0 bases, there was a span of 11 bases. The CDR3: CASRRDIMNTEAFF. CDR3 DNA: TGTGCCAGCAGGAGGGACATTATGAACACTGAAGCTTTCTTT.

CDR3 amino acids: CASSPYYEQYF. The CDR3 region has the DNA TGTGCCAGCAGCCCTTACTACGAGCAGTACTTC. The rearrangement joins TRBV11-2 to TRBJ2-7; D is undetermined. The length of the CDR3 is 11 residues. Germline V lookup: CDR1 SGHAT, CDR2 FQNNGV. Trimming pared 5 bases from V and 3 bases from J, leaving 5 bases between.

This clone was detected only once. V and J are TRBV5-4 and TRBJ2-5; weak D call: TRBD1 (6 bases). The J call may be in error: the DNA end matches TRBJ2-7 better. The CDR3 runs 16 residues. CDR1 is SGHNT and CDR2 is YYREEE in the germline V gene (reference sequence). CDR3 sequence (DNA): TGTGCCAGCAGCTTGTCTTTAGTAGGGGGAACCTACGAGCAGTACTTC. Its protein is CASSLSLVGGTYEQYF.

CDR3 sequence reads: CASSFRDRGYEQYF. For the CDR3, the DNA is TGTGCCAGCAGCTTCCGGGACAGGGGCTACGAGCAGTACTTC. The chain combines TRBV7-8 with TRBJ2-7, with TRBD1 identical over 10 bases. J gave up 3 bases and V 3 bases, and 2 bases lay outside the gene matches. The CDR3 covers 14 residues. Germline values: CDR1 SGHVS, CDR2 FQNEAQ.

This chain links TRBV4-3 with TRBJ2-1, with TRBD2 matching 13 bases. CDR3 length: 15 residues. V lost 4 bases to trimming and J lost 8 bases; unmatched junction nucleotides: 5. Germline V gene sequence: CDR1 LGHNA, CDR2 YSLEER. The CDR3 DNA follows: TGCGCCAGCAGCCCCCGGACTAGCGGGAGCGATGAGCAGTTCTTC. Translation gives CASSPRTSGSDEQFF.

This clone was recorded once. The chain is built from TRBV14 and TRBJ2-7; TRBD1 matches 7 bases. CDR1 is SGHDN and CDR2 is FVKESK in the germline V gene. This CDR3 spans 16 amino acids. V shed 0 bases and J 5 bases; nucleotides not matched to a gene: 10. CDR3 in DNA: TGTGCCAGCAGCCAAGATATTTCGACAGGGCCCCACGAGCAGTACTTC. It encodes CASSQDISTGPHEQYF.

This clone was recorded a few times. V usage is TRBV6-6 and J usage is TRBJ1-5; D gene unclear. Trimming took off 4 bases at V and 6 bases at J, with 10 bases between the two ends. The CDR3 sequence is 13 residues long. Looked up from germline, CDR1 is MNHNY and CDR2 is SVGAGI (reference sequence). The DNA of the CDR3 is TGTGCCAGCAGTTCGCATAGTCGTCAGCCCCAGCATTTT. Translation gives CASSSHSRQPQHF.

The rearrangement links TRBV4-2 to TRBJ2-1; TRBD2 matches at 7 bases. Germline CDR1 LGHNA, CDR2 YNFKEQ. The CDR3 loop spans 13 amino acids. J was trimmed by 9 bases and V by 3 bases; bases with no gene match: 5. CDR3 coding DNA: TGTGCCAGCAGCCAGGTCGGGGGGAGTGAGCAGTTCTTC. Protein: CASSQVGGSEQFF.

The V gene is TRBV5-5, the J gene TRBJ2-2, with a weak D call TRBD2 (6 bases). CDR1 is SGHKS and CDR2 is YYEKEE in the germline V gene (reference sequence). The CDR3 is 16 residues long. V lost 7 bases and J lost 1, with 17 bases in between. The CDR3 loop is CASSFSGRENTGELFF. In DNA form, the CDR3 reads TGTGCCAGCTCGTTTTCGGGGCGGGAGAACACCGGGGAGCTGTTTTTT.

The genes are TRBV2 and TRBJ2-7; D remains ambiguous. Germline values: CDR1 SNHLY, CDR2 FYNNEI. This CDR3 is built from 11 residues. The V end lost 8 bases, the J end lost 4 bases, and 9 bases lay between the germline ends. The CDR3 reads CASSSGYEQYF. DNA of the CDR3: TGTGCCAGCTCATCGGGTTACGAGCAGTACTTC.

The gene calls are TRBV5-1 and TRBJ2-3; 14 bases fit TRBD2. In germline, CDR1 is SGHRS, CDR2 YFSETQ. V was pared by 4 bases and J by 3 bases, with 13 bases of the junction left unmatched. The CDR3 spans 19 residues. The CDR3 sequence: CASSPGLAGVVGGTDTQYF. Written as DNA, the CDR3 is TGCGCCAGCAGCCCGGGACTAGCGGGAGTAGTTGGTGGGACAGATACGCAGTATTTT.

J is TRBJ1-2 and V is TRBV6-5; TRBD1 matches at 9 bases. After removal of 4 bases from V and 4 bases from J, the junction contained 7 bases not matched to a gene. Looked up from germline, CDR1 is MNHEY and CDR2 is SVGAGI. The CDR3 has 15 residues. CDR3 DNA: TGTGCCAGCAGTTTCCACAGGGGGCAAGGCTATGGCTACACCTTC. Amino acids: CASSFHRGQGYGYTF.

This chain links TRBV9 with TRBJ2-5, with 10 bases identical to TRBD1. This CDR3 is 14 amino acids long. Germline CDR1 SGDLS, CDR2 YYNGEE. The J segment lost 11 bases and the V segment lost 3 bases, leaving 10 bases of the junction unmatched. The CDR3 loop reads CASSAGTGEALQYF. Here the CDR3 DNA reads TGTGCCAGCAGCGCCGGGACAGGGGAGGCGTTGCAGTACTTC. The full variable domain, with the rest looked up from reference TRBV9 and TRBJ2-5, is DSGVTQTPKHLITATGQRVTLRCSPRSGDLSVYWYQQSLDQGLQFLIQYYNGEERAKGNILERFSAQQFPDLHSELNLSSLELGDSALYFCASSAGTGEALQYFGPGTRLLVL.

This chain links TRBV20-1 with TRBJ1-2, with TRBD1 identical over 8 bases. The germline CDR1 and CDR2 sequences are DFQATT and SNEGSKA (reference sequence). This CDR3 is built from 10 residues. CDR3 amino acids: CRTDRDGYTF. For the CDR3, the DNA is TGCAGGACGGACAGGGACGGCTACACCTTC.